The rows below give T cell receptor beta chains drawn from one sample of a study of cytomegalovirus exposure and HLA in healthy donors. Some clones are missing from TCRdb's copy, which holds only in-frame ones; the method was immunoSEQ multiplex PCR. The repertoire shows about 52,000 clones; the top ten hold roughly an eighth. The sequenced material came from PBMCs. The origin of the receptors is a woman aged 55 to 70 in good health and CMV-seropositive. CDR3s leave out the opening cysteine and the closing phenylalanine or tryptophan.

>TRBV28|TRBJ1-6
ASSGAGSNSPLH
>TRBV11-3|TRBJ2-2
ASSPHAGGNTGELF
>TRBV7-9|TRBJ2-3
ASSQGSGTDTQY
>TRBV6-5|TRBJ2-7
ASSYRLAGYEQY
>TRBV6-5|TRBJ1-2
ASSYSEGQGYGYT
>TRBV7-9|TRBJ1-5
ASSSEVGGNQPQH
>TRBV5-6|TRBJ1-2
ASSLGDREAGYT
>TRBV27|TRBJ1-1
ASPPCRDRERF
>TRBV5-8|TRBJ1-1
ASNTRGSTGGTEAF
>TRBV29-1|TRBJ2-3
SVEGRAQDTQY
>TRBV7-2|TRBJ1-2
ASSLEPGQSPNYGYT
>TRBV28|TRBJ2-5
ASRQRLVTETQY
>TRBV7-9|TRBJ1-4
ASSSWAEEKLF
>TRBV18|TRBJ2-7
ASSLGTGAYEQY
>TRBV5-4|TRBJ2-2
ASSGGTGTNTGELF
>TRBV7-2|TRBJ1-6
ASSSQPRGYNSPLH
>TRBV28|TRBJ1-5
ASFGTGTVLRQPQH
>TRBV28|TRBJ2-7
ASSPLGDSLYEQY
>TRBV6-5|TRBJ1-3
ASSYGDLSGNTIY
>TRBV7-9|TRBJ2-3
ASSWDRGLDTQY
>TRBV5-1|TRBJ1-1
ASSQAGGKNTEAF
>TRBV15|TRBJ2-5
ATSRDRQFQETQY
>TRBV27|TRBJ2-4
ASSSSGTGWNIQY
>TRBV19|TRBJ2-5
ASSRDRDRVETQY
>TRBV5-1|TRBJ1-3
ASSSSQSSGNTIY
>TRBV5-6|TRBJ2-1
ASSTIWGGAGSEQF
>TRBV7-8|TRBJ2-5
ASSTTGLTKETQY
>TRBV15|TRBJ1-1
ATSRITGLNTEAF
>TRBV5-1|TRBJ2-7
ASSLGGTGDVYEQY
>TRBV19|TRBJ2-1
ASALVVGGSEQF
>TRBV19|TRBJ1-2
ASSIDSGTGGYYGYGYT
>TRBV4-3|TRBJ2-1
ASSLNTGGSDNEQF
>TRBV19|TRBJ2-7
ASSTDRSAYEQY
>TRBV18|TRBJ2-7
ASSPEDSVYEQY
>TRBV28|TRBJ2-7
ASSLLTGQGREQY
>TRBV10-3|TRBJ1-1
AISETANTEAF
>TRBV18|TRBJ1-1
ASSPFGQSPGAF
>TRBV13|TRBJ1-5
ASSSGGSNQPQH
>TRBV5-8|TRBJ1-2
ASSFPRANYGYT
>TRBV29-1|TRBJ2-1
SVVGTGGSDNEQF
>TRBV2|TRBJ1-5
ASRWTGLNQPQH
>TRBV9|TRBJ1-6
ASSSGQGGNNSPLH
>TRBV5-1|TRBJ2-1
ASSLVDGGPDNEQF
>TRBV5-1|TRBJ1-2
ASSTTGDGGYT